These 8 T cell receptor beta chains came from one sample sequenced in a study of T cell repertoires in cytomegalovirus infection. MiXCR, run by TCRdb on the reads, gives a single entry per CDR3 protein. The sample lists about 400,000 distinct CDR3 sequences; around a sixth were seen once. Sequenced material: PBMCs. Receptor source: a human donor in good health (CMV status not recorded). Some clones in this sample may be carry-over from other donors' samples.

The V gene is TRBV7-2, the J gene TRBJ2-7; maybe TRBD2 (5 bases). The CDR3 is 13 residues long. V was trimmed by 0 bases and J by 4 bases, leaving 7 bases between them. Per the germline V gene, CDR1 is SGHTA and CDR2 is FQGNSA. CDR3 residues: CASSLAREYEQYF. The CDR3 DNA reads TGTGCCAGCAGCTTAGCGAGGGAGTACGAGCAGTACTTC.

In its sample, this clonotype was seen many times. V is TRBV12-3 or TRBV12-4 and J is TRBJ2-1; D might be TRBD1 or TRBD2, each matching 5 bases. The CDR3 sequence is 13 residues long. V lost 5 bases to trimming and J lost 8 bases, with 13 bases between them. CDR3 sequence: CASSAPGAYEQFF. CDR3 coding DNA: TGTGCCAGCAGTGCACCCGGGGCCTATGAGCAGTTCTTC.

Only a few counts were recorded for this clonotype. The chain is built from TRBV7-9 and TRBJ2-1; 10 bases are a match to TRBD2. Germline V gene data show CDR1 as SEHNR and CDR2 as FQNEAQ (reference sequence). V lost 1 base to trimming and J lost 8 bases; unmatched junction nucleotides: 5. The CDR3 is 15 amino acids. Here the CDR3 DNA reads TGTGCCAGCAGCTTAGGAGCGGGGGGGGTCCATGAGCAGTTCTTC. Its protein is CASSLGAGGVHEQFF. Drawing the rest from reference TRBV7-9 and TRBJ2-1, the complete variable domain is DTGVSQNPRHKITKRGQNVTFRCDPISEHNRLYWYRQTLGQGPEFLTYFQNEAQLEKSRLLSDRFSAERPKGSFSTLEIQRTEQGDSAMYLCASSLGAGGVHEQFFGPGTRLTVL.

This chain links TRBV18 with TRBJ1-6; D may be TRBD1 (6 bases). Trimming left V 5 bases short and J 9 bases short, with 20 bases between. The CDR3 contains 16 residues. Germline lookup yields CDR1 KGHSH and CDR2 LQKENI. The CDR3 reads CASSLRTAQVGSPLHF. For the CDR3, the DNA is TGTGCCAGCTCATTACGGACAGCCCAAGTCGGTTCACCCCTCCACTTT.

This clonotype was recorded at least ten times. The V gene is TRBV7-2, the J gene TRBJ2-5; TRBD2 agrees at 15 bases. Looked up from germline, CDR1 is SGHTA and CDR2 is FQGNSA. The CDR3 length is 20 residues. V gave up 4 bases and J gave up 2 bases; unmatched junction bases: 14. The CDR3 reads CASSSQGPGLAGGRQETQYF. In DNA form, the CDR3 reads TGTGCCAGCAGCTCCCAAGGTCCGGGACTAGCGGGAGGAAGGCAAGAGACCCAGTACTTC.

This clonotype was seen many times. The chain recombines TRBV19 with TRBJ2-2; D gene ambiguous. CDR3 length equals 11 residues. Germline V CDR1 and CDR2: LNHDA, SQIVND (reference sequence). Trimming pared 8 bases from V and 12 bases from J, leaving 13 bases between. The CDR3 here is CASLPVKQLFF. The CDR3 DNA follows: TGTGCCAGTTTACCGGTGAAACAGCTGTTTTTT.

The CDR3 loop reads CASSLSPDNEQFF. Written as DNA, the CDR3 is TGTGCCAGCAGCTTGTCCCCAGACAATGAGCAGTTCTTC. The V and J genes are TRBV5-5 and TRBJ2-1; unclear D gene. Trimming shortened V by 1 base and J by 5 bases, and 7 bases separated the two germline ends. CDR1 is SGHKS, CDR2 YYEKEE, per germline (reference sequence). This CDR3 has 13 residues.

This clonotype has a handful of counts. V gene TRBV28 combines with J gene TRBJ2-7; possible D gene TRBD1, 7 bases. Trimming pared 5 bases from V and 5 bases from J, leaving 13 bases between. This CDR3 is 13 amino acids long. The germline CDR1 and CDR2 sequences are MDHEN and SYDVKM. The DNA for the CDR3 is TGTGCCAGCAGTCACCTCAGGGGGGACGAGCAGTACTTC. This gives the protein CASSHLRGDEQYF. Full variable domain (remainder filled in from reference TRBV28 and TRBJ2-7): DVKVTQSSRYLVKRTGEKVFLECVQDMDHENMFWYRQDPGLGLRLIYFSYDVKMKEKGDIPEGYSVSREKKERFSLILESASTNQTSMYLCASSHLRGDEQYFGPGTRLTVT.